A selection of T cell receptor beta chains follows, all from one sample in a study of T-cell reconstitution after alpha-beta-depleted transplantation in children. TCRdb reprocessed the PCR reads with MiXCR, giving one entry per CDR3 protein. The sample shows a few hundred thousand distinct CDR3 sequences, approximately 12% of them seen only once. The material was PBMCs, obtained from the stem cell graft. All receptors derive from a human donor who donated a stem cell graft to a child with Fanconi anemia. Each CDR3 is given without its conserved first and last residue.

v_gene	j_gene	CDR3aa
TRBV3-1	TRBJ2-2	ASSRGQGRRELF
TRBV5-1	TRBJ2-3	ASSLASGVLVDTQY
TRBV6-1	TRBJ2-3	ASSEAAAASTDTQY
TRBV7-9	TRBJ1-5	ASGYSNQPQH
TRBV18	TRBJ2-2	ASSPPAGWNTGELF
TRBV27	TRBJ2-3	ASSLERGGTQY
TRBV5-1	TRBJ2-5	ASSLPSNQETQY
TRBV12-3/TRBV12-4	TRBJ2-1	ASSPPGTSDYNEQF
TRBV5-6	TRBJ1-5	ASSSGPRQDPYSNQPQH
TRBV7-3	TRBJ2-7	ASSPSVDSYEQY
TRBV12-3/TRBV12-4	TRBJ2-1	ASSLLAGKYNEQF
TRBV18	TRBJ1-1	ASSPARGTEAF
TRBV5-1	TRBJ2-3	ASSLRLLGTTDTQY
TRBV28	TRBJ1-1	ATTDGWGGKDTEAF
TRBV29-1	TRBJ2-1	SVESESNEQF
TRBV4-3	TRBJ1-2	ASSQEGTGWYGYT
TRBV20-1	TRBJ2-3	SATSGGANTQY
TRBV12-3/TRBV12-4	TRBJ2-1	ASSIDRARGDEQF
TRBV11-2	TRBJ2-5	ASSFLLGGQQETQY
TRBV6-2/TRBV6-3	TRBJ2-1	ATRDSVYNEQF
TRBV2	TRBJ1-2	ASSGTLYGYT
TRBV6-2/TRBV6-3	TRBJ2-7	ASRATNLYEQY
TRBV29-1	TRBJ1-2	SVGSGAAGYT
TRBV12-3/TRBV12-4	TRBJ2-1	ASTRGYNEQF
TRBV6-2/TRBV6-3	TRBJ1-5	ASSFRQGRNQPQH
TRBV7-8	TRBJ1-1	ASSLASGTGDTEAF
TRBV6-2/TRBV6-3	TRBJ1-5	ASRSDSQIGEPQH
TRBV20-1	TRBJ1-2	SASLTGSGYGYT
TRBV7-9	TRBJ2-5	ASRRDSSGETQY
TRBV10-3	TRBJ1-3	AISGQTGRSGNTIY